The 30 T cell receptor beta chains below come from one sample, sequenced in a study of T cell responses to AZD1222 COVID-19 vaccine. Repertoires were generated with immunoSEQ multiplex PCR, while TCRdb's copy carries only in-frame clones and drops some. The sample lists some 120,000 clones, over 75% seen once, with around 2.8% in the top ten. The material sequenced was peripheral blood, taken on day 0 of AZD1222 vaccination. The source of these receptors is an adult in good health.

The gene calls are TRBV7-8 and TRBJ2-5, with TRBD2 identical over 10 bases. Germline CDR1 reads SGHVS; CDR2 reads FQNEAQ. V gave up 3 bases and J gave up 5 bases; unmatched junction bases: 9. This CDR3 region has 16 residues. The CDR3 is CASSFPSGRGQETQYF. In DNA, the CDR3 is TGTGCCAGCAGCTTCCCTAGCGGGAGAGGACAGGAGACCCAGTACTTC.

This clone was counted a single time. The V gene is TRBV7-9, the J gene TRBJ1-1; D possibly corresponds to TRBD1 (6 bases). Germline V gives CDR1 SEHNR, CDR2 FQNEAQ (reference sequence). V shed 5 bases and J shed 5 bases, with 21 bases lying between them. This CDR3 is 16 amino acids long. The CDR3 DNA reads TGTGCCAGCAGCCCAAGCCTCAGGGGTATTGGGACTGAAGCTTTCTTT. Its protein product is CASSPSLRGIGTEAFF.

The rearrangement joins TRBV9 to TRBJ2-7, with D perhaps matching TRBD1 or TRBD2 (6 bases each). CDR1 SGDLS and CDR2 YYNGEE come from the germline V gene. Trimming shortened V by 4 bases and J by 4 bases, and 18 bases separated the two germline ends. This CDR3 contains 15 residues. CDR3 nucleotides: TGTGCCAGCAGCCCCAGGTGGGGGGCGGAGTACGAGCAGTACTTC. Translated: CASSPRWGAEYEQYF. Based on the CDR3 plus reference TRBV9 and TRBJ2-7, the full variable domain is DSGVTQTPKHLITATGQRVTLRCSPRSGDLSVYWYQQSLDQGLQFLIQYYNGEERAKGNILERFSAQQFPDLHSELNLSSLELGDSALYFCASSPRWGAEYEQYFGPGTRLTVT.

The sample holds a few counts of this clone. The chain joins TRBV2 to TRBJ2-3; 12 nucleotides agree with TRBD2. The CDR3 is 15 amino acids. V lost 7 bases and J lost 3; bases outside the gene matches: 5. Germline CDR1 reads SNHLY; CDR2 reads FYNNEI. The CDR3 nucleotides are TGTGCCAGCAACCTTCTAGCGGGAGGGACAGATACGCAGTATTTT. It yields the protein CASNLLAGGTDTQYF. The complete variable domain, with remaining parts taken from reference TRBV2 and TRBJ2-3, reads EPEVTQTPSHQVTQMGQEVILRCVPISNHLYFYWYRQILGQKVEFLVSFYNNEISEKSEIFDDQFSVERPDGSNFTLKIRSTKLEDSAMYFCASNLLAGGTDTQYFGPGTRLTVL.

V is TRBV7-3 and J is TRBJ2-3; D possibly corresponds to TRBD1 (6 bases). The CDR3 runs to 13 residues. The germline gives CDR1 SGHTA, CDR2 FQGTGA. The V end was cut by 4 bases, the J end by 8 bases, with 13 bases between. CDR3 nucleotides: TGTGCCAGCAGCTCCGGTACAGGGATTACGCAGTATTTT. Protein: CASSSGTGITQYF.

This chain links TRBV27 with TRBJ2-4; a possible D gene is TRBD2 (6 bases). Germline loops: CDR1 MNHEY, CDR2 SMNVEV (reference sequence). The V end lost 3 bases, the J end lost 6 bases, and 12 bases lay between the germline ends. This CDR3 comprises 14 residues. As DNA, the CDR3 is TGTGCCAGCAGTTTTCGGGAGTTGGGAAACATTCAGTACTTC. Protein sequence: CASSFRELGNIQYF.

The rearrangement uses TRBV5-5 and TRBJ2-2; TRBD2 aligns across 7 bases. This CDR3 has 18 amino acids. The germline gives CDR1 SGHKS, CDR2 YYEKEE (reference sequence). Losses at the gene ends were 0 bases for V and 2 bases for J; bases not matched to a gene: 10. The CDR3 region has the DNA TGTGCCAGCAGCTTGGCCCCCGGATCTAGCGGCAACACCGGGGAGCTGTTTTTT. Amino acid sequence: CASSLAPGSSGNTGELFF.

The chain combines TRBV6-5 with TRBJ1-4; D is ambiguous. Trimming took 2 bases from V and 7 from J, leaving 5 bases between them. The germline CDR1 and CDR2 sequences are MNHEY and SVGAGI. The CDR3 length is 12 residues. The CDR3 sequence: CASSYDREKLFF. The CDR3 bases are TGTGCCAGCAGTTACGACCGTGAAAAACTGTTTTTT.

The CDR3 nucleotides are TGTGCCAGTAGTCCCATCGGGGGGCCGGTTGACATTCAGTACTTC. Residues: CASSPIGGPVDIQYF. The chain couples TRBV19 to TRBJ2-4; possible D gene TRBD2, 7 bases. CDR3 length: 15 amino acids. With 5 bases removed from V and 8 bases from J, the gap between germline ends came to 19 bases. CDR1 and CDR2 from the germline V gene are LNHDA and SQIVND (reference sequence). The full variable domain, completed using reference TRBV19 and TRBJ2-4, is DGGITQSPKYLFRKEGQNVTLSCEQNLNHDAMYWYRQDPGQGLRLIYYSQIVNDFQKGDIAEGYSVSREKKESFPLTVTSAQKNPTAFYLCASSPIGGPVDIQYFGAGTRLSVL.

This clone occurred a few times. At one end, the junction sequence differs from germline, possibly due to a read error. V and J are TRBV19 and TRBJ2-7; 8 nucleotides agree with TRBD1. Germline lookup yields CDR1 LNHDA and CDR2 SQIVND (reference sequence). The length of the CDR3 is 12 residues. The CDR3 loop reads CASSTRQGRSLF. The CDR3 DNA reads TGTGCCAGTAGTACGAGACAGGGGCGCTCCCTCTTC.

This chain uses TRBV7-3 with TRBJ1-6; tentative D call: TRBD1 (5 bases). CDR3 length: 16 amino acids. CDR1 SGHTA and CDR2 FQGTGA come from the germline V gene. V was trimmed by 2 bases and J by 7 bases, leaving 15 bases between them. In nucleotides, the CDR3 is TGTGCCAGCAGCTTAGCCCCCGGGACGGTGAATTCACCCCTCCACTTT. Translating gives CASSLAPGTVNSPLHF.

J is TRBJ1-2 and V is TRBV6-2 or TRBV6-3; 12 bases are a match to TRBD1. Trimming took 2 bases from V and 8 from J; bases not matched to a gene: 12. CDR1 and CDR2 (germline): MNHEY, SVGEGT. The CDR3 runs to 17 residues. Here the CDR3 DNA reads TGTGCCAGCAGTTACCGCCCCCGGGACAGGGGGCAATGGGGCTACACCTTC. Protein sequence: CASSYRPRDRGQWGYTF.

The chain recombines TRBV5-1 with TRBJ1-3, with D perhaps matching TRBD1 (5 bases). This CDR3 region has 15 residues. V lost 2 bases to trimming and J lost 3 bases, with 12 bases between them. Germline V gene data show CDR1 as SGHRS and CDR2 as YFSETQ. The CDR3 DNA sequence: TGCGCCAGCAGCTTAGAGGGGAATGGTGGAAACACCATATATTTT. It codes for CASSLEGNGGNTIYF.

J is TRBJ2-7 and V is TRBV14; the D is unclear. The CDR3 length is 13 residues. V was shortened by 3 bases and J by 10 bases, with 16 bases between the two germline ends. CDR1 SGHDN and CDR2 FVKESK come from the germline V gene. The CDR3 sequence: CASSHSDRVVQYF. CDR3 bases: TGTGCCAGCAGCCATTCGGACCGCGTAGTCCAGTACTTC.

The genes are TRBV24-1 and TRBJ2-2; D is perhaps TRBD1 (5 bases). The CDR3 extends over 13 amino acids. Trimming cost V 4 bases and J 4 bases, with 6 bases left between them. Germline V CDR1 and CDR2: KGHDR, SFDVKD. The CDR3 DNA reads TGTGCCACCAGTGAGACAGCCACCGGGGAGCTGTTTTTT. Its protein product is CATSETATGELFF.

CDR3 nucleotide sequence: TGTGCCAGCAGCGACAGGGAAGACTACGAGCAGTACTTC. This gives the protein CASSDREDYEQYF. This rearrangement joins TRBV6-2 or TRBV6-3 to TRBJ2-7; 7 nucleotides agree with TRBD1. The V gene's germline CDR1 is MNHEY and CDR2 SVGEGT. The CDR3 runs 13 residues. Unmatched junction bases numbered 5, after V lost 6 bases and J lost 3 bases.

In this sample, this clone turned up once. The genes are TRBV7-9 and TRBJ2-3, with D possibly being TRBD1 (7 bases). CDR3 size: 13 residues. Germline lookup yields CDR1 SEHNR and CDR2 FQNEAQ (reference sequence). Deletions cut 7 bases from V and 10 bases from J, with 18 bases between. CDR3 DNA: TGTGCCAGCACTTTAGGGGGCGGAGGGGCGCAGTATTTT. This sequence encodes CASTLGGGGAQYF.

The V call is TRBV10-3, the J call TRBJ1-5, with a weak D call TRBD1 (5 bases). This CDR3 contains 13 residues. Between the trimmed V and J ends, which lost 8 bases and 4 bases, there was a span of 12 bases. Germline V gives CDR1 ENHRY, CDR2 SYGVKD. CDR3 sequence (DNA): TGTGCCATCGGGGCTTCGGGGAATCAGCCCCAGCATTTT. It codes for CAIGASGNQPQHF.

The V gene is TRBV21-1, the J gene TRBJ2-2; TRBD2 is the table's D call and was not checked against the DNA. TRBV21-1 is recorded as a pseudogene. The CDR3 runs 10 residues. The CDR3 sequence: CASSLGELFF. The DNA for the CDR3 is TGTGCCAGCAGCCTGGGGGAGCTGTTTTTT.

The J gene is TRBJ1-6, the V gene TRBV9, with 7 nucleotides matching TRBD1. The CDR3 totals 14 residues. In germline, CDR1 is SGDLS, CDR2 YYNGEE. Trimming at V came to 7 bases and at J to 6 bases, leaving 7 bases not matched to a gene. CDR3 sequence reads: CASAGGQSNSPLHF. DNA for the CDR3: TGTGCCAGCGCCGGGGGACAGTCTAATTCACCCCTCCACTTT.

J is TRBJ1-1 and V is TRBV9; D perhaps matches TRBD1 (6 bases). Trimming took 1 base from V and 7 from J, leaving 14 bases between them. In germline, CDR1 is SGDLS, CDR2 YYNGEE. CDR3 length equals 14 residues. The chain's CDR3 is CASSVSQGRGEAFF. In nucleotides, the CDR3 is TGTGCCAGCAGCGTATCACAGGGTCGCGGTGAAGCTTTCTTT.

The genes are TRBV19 and TRBJ2-7, with a possible D match to TRBD2 (6 bases). In germline, CDR1 is LNHDA, CDR2 SQIVND (reference sequence). CDR3 length equals 14 residues. Trimming removed 3 bases at V and 2 bases at J, with 11 bases between. CDR3 protein: CASSIRGFPYEQYF. CDR3 bases: TGTGCCAGTAGTATCCGGGGGTTCCCCTACGAGCAGTACTTC.

V gene TRBV9 combines with J gene TRBJ1-1; D gene uncertain. The CDR3 contains 12 residues. V was cut by 0 bases and J by 5 bases, with 5 bases left in between. Germline assignment: CDR1 SGDLS and CDR2 YYNGEE. CDR3 coding DNA: TGTGCCAGCAGCGTAGTTCCTACTGAAGCTTTCTTT. It encodes CASSVVPTEAFF.

This rearrangement joins TRBV20-1 to TRBJ1-2; no firm D call. Looked up from germline, CDR1 is DFQATT and CDR2 is SNEGSKA (reference sequence). The CDR3 is 14 residues long. Trimming took 3 bases from V and 4 from J, leaving 15 bases between them. In DNA, the CDR3 is TGCAGTGCTAGTGCTAAACATCAGGTCTATGGCTACACCTTC. Translating gives CSASAKHQVYGYTF.

The DNA of the CDR3 is TGTGCCAGCACCCCGAAAGGGACCGGTATCTATGAGCAGTACTTC. Translating it yields CASTPKGTGIYEQYF. V gene TRBV21-1 combines with J gene TRBJ2-7. TRBV21-1 is a recognized pseudogene. The CDR3 runs 15 residues.

This rearrangement joins TRBV6-1 to TRBJ1-2; D call uncertain. The V end lost 0 bases, the J end lost 4 bases, and 6 bases lay between the germline ends. This CDR3 comprises 13 residues. The germline gives CDR1 MNHNS, CDR2 SASEGT. This CDR3 reads CASSEAAGYGYTF. As DNA, the CDR3 is TGTGCCAGCAGTGAAGCAGCTGGCTATGGCTACACCTTC.

The chain carries TRBV9 and TRBJ1-2; D gene uncertain. The CDR3 consists of 11 residues. Germline V CDR1 and CDR2: SGDLS, YYNGEE. The V end lost 0 bases, the J end lost 9 bases, and 6 bases lay between the germline ends. In DNA, the CDR3 is TGTGCCAGCAGCGTAGGACACAGCTACACCTTC. Translating gives CASSVGHSYTF.

V is TRBV27 and J is TRBJ2-5; 8 bases are shared with TRBD1. The CDR3 loop spans 14 amino acids. CDR1 MNHEY and CDR2 SMNVEV come from the germline V gene (reference sequence). Trimming cost V 4 bases and J 7 bases; bases outside gene matches: 8. The CDR3 DNA follows: TGTGCCAGCAGTTCGACCCAGGGGGCCGGGACCCAGTACTTC. Amino acid sequence: CASSSTQGAGTQYF.

V usage is TRBV12-3 or TRBV12-4 and J usage is TRBJ2-1; no firm D call. The length of the CDR3 is 10 residues. The germline V and J ends were trimmed by 9 bases and 7 bases, with 7 bases remaining between them. The chain's CDR3 is CASPPNEQFF. The CDR3 DNA follows: TGTGCCAGTCCCCCTAATGAGCAGTTCTTC.

The chain joins TRBV30 to TRBJ1-6; TRBD1 aligns across 8 bases. The CDR3 has 14 amino acids. The junction had 3 bases not matched to a gene; V was cut back by 1 base and J by 7 bases. Looked up from germline, CDR1 is GTSNPN and CDR2 is SVGIG (reference sequence). CDR3 loop: CAWSAGQGNSPLHF. Written as DNA, the CDR3 is TGTGCCTGGAGTGCAGGACAGGGAAATTCACCCCTCCACTTT.